These 9 T cell receptor beta chains were all obtained from the same sample, sequenced in a study of T-cell reconstitution after alpha-beta-depleted transplantation in children. Unique molecular identifiers were incorporated into the prepared TCRbeta library. TCRdb itself ran the PCR reads through MiXCR, one entry per CDR3 protein. The table shows about 640,000 distinct CDR3 sequences, with 16% occurring only once. The sample in question was PBMCs from the stem cell graft donor, obtained from the stem cell graft. These receptors originate from a human donor who donated a stem cell graft to a child with acute myeloid leukemia.

This clonotype was detected ten times or more. The rearrangement links TRBV5-1 to TRBJ2-1; D uncertain. Germline loops: CDR1 SGHRS, CDR2 YFSETQ. The germline V and J ends were trimmed by 0 bases and 6 bases, with 4 bases remaining between them. CDR3 length equals 12 residues. CDR3 in amino acids: CASSLGSNEQFF. In DNA form, the CDR3 reads TGCGCCAGCAGCTTGGGCTCCAATGAGCAGTTCTTC.

The genes are TRBV20-1 and TRBJ1-3, with D hard to call. Trimming stripped 5 bases from V and 0 bases from J, with 11 bases between. The germline V gene encodes CDR1 DFQATT and CDR2 SNEGSKA (reference sequence). The CDR3 loop spans 14 amino acids. The CDR3 coding sequence is TGCAGTGCTGTCACTCGGGGCTCTGGAAACACCATATATTTT. Translation: CSAVTRGSGNTIYF.

The V call is TRBV6-5, the J call TRBJ1-5; tentatively, D is TRBD1 (5 bases). V lost 4 bases, J lost 4 bases, and 8 bases lay in between. Per germline, CDR1 MNHEY and CDR2 SVGAGI. CDR3 length equals 13 residues. As DNA, the CDR3 is TGTGCCAGCAGTTGGGACTATAATCAGCCCCAGCATTTT. Amino acids: CASSWDYNQPQHF.

Notes on this clonotype: A much bigger clone sits one base away, suggesting this may be a read error. CDR3 protein: CASSSREARTLYEQYF. The CDR3 nucleotides are TGTGCCAGCAGTTCCAGGGAGGCTCGGACCCTCTACGAGCAGTACTTC. V and J are TRBV12-3 or TRBV12-4 and TRBJ2-7; possibly TRBD2 for D (6 bases). V was shortened by 4 bases and J by 3 bases, with 19 bases between the two germline ends. The CDR3 spans 16 residues.

This clonotype was observed many times. The gene calls are TRBV7-2 and TRBJ2-7; D not resolved. V was clipped by 0 bases and J by 2 bases, with 11 bases between them. The CDR3 is 15 residues long. CDR1 and CDR2 from the germline V gene are SGHTA and FQGNSA. CDR3 protein: CASSLARTRTYEQYF. CDR3 nucleotides: TGTGCCAGCAGCTTAGCCCGGACGAGGACCTACGAGCAGTACTTC.

This clonotype was picked up many times. The rearrangement uses TRBV7-2 and TRBJ2-3, with 10 bases fitting TRBD2. Per the germline V gene, CDR1 is SGHTA and CDR2 is FQGNSA. CDR3 length equals 15 residues. Trimming at V came to 6 bases and at J to 3 bases, leaving 6 bases not matched to a gene. The CDR3 is CASRLAGVRTDTQYF. CDR3 DNA: TGTGCCAGCAGGCTAGCGGGGGTACGAACAGATACGCAGTATTTT.

The rearrangement links TRBV20-1 to TRBJ1-5, with D perhaps TRBD1 (5 bases). The germline V gene has CDR1 DFQATT and CDR2 SNEGSKA (reference sequence). The CDR3 sequence is 14 residues long. Between the trimmed V and J ends, which lost 5 bases and 2 bases, there was a span of 13 bases. The CDR3 loop reads CSALGGKGNQPQHF. The CDR3 region has the DNA TGCAGTGCTCTGGGGGGGAAGGGCAATCAGCCCCAGCATTTT.

Points on this clonotype: This sequence may be a read error, since a much larger clone differs from it by one base. The chain carries TRBV6-5 and TRBJ1-2; D may be TRBD1 (6 bases). Germline V gives CDR1 MNHEY, CDR2 SVGAGI. The CDR3 length is 15 residues. CDR3 in amino acids: CASSYSMVGADGDTF. Written as DNA, the CDR3 is TGTGCCAGCAGTTACTCGATGGTGGGGGCGGATGGCGACACCTTC.

The chain links TRBV12-3 or TRBV12-4 to TRBJ1-2; D is ambiguous. Deletions cut 3 bases from V and 7 bases from J, with 9 bases between. The CDR3 extends over 12 amino acids. The CDR3: CASSLAVVGYTF. DNA of the CDR3: TGTGCCAGCAGTTTGGCCGTAGTTGGCTACACCTTC.